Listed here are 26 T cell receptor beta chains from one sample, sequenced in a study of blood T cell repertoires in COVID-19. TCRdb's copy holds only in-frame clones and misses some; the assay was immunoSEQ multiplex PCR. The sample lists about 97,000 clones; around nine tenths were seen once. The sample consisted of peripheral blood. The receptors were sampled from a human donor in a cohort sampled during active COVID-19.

The CDR3 is CASSVLGGGDFEETQYF. In nucleotides, the CDR3 is TGTGCCAGCAGTGTTCTCGGCGGGGGGGATTTCGAAGAGACCCAGTACTTC. The chain links TRBV2 to TRBJ2-5; 9 bases are shared with TRBD2. The V segment lost 4 bases and the J segment 3 bases; nucleotides outside the gene matches: 12. This CDR3 spans 17 amino acids. Germline CDR1 reads SNHLY; CDR2 reads FYNNEI.

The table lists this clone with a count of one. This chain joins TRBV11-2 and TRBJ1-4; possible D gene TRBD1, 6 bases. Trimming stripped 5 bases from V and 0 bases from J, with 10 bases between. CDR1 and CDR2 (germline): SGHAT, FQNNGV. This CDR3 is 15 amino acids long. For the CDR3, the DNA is TGTGCCAGCAGCCCGTGGACAGCAACTAATGAAAAACTGTTTTTT. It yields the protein CASSPWTATNEKLFF.

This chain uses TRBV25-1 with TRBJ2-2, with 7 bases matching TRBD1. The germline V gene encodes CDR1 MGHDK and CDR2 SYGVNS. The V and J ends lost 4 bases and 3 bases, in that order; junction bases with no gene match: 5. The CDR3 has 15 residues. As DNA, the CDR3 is TGTGCCAGCAGTGTTGGGACAGTATACACCGGGGAGCTGTTTTTT. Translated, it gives CASSVGTVYTGELFF.

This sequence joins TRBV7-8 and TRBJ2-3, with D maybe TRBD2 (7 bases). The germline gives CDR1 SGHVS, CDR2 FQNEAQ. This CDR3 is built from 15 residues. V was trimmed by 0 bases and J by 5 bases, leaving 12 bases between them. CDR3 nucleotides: TGTGCCAGCAGCTTAGCGGGGGGGCCGCGAGATACGCAGTATTTT. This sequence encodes CASSLAGGPRDTQYF.

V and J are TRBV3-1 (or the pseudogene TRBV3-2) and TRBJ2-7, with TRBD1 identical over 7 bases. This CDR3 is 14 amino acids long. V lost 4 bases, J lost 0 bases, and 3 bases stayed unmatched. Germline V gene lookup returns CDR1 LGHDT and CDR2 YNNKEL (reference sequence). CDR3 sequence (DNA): TGTGCCAGCAGCCGCCGGGACAGCTCCTACGAGCAGTACTTC. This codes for CASSRRDSSYEQYF.

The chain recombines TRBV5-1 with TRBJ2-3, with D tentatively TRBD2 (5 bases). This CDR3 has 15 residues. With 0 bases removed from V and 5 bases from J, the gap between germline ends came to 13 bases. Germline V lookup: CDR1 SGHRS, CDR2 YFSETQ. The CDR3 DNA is TGCGCCAGCAGCTTGGAATCGGGCGCGGGAGATACGCAGTATTTT. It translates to CASSLESGAGDTQYF.

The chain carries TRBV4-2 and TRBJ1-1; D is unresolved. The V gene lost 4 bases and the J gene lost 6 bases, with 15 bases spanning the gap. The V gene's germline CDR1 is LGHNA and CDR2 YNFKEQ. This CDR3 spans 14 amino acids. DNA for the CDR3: TGTGCCAGCAGCCCGAACCGGAGGATAGCTGAAGCTTTCTTT. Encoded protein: CASSPNRRIAEAFF.

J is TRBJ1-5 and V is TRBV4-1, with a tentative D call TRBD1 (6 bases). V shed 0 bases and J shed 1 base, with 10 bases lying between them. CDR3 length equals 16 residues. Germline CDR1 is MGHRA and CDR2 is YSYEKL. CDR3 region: CASSQDPGQSNQPQHF. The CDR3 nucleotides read TGCGCCAGCAGCCAAGATCCAGGACAGAGCAATCAGCCCCAGCATTTT.

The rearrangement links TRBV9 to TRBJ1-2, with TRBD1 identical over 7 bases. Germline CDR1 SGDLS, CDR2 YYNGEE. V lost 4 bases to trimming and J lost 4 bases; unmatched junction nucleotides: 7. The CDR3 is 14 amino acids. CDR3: CASSPSTGAYGYTF. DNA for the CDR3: TGTGCCAGCAGCCCGTCAACAGGGGCCTATGGCTACACCTTC.

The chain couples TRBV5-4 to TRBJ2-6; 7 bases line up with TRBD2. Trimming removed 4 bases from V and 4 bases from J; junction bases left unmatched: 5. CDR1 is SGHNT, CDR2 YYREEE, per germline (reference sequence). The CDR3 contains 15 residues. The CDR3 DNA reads TGTGCCAGCAGCATCGGGGGGTCCGGGGCCAACGTCCTGACTTTC. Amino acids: CASSIGGSGANVLTF.

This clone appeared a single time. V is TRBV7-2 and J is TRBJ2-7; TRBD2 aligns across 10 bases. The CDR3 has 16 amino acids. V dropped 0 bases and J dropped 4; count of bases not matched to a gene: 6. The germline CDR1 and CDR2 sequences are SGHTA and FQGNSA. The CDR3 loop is CASSLAASGSEYEQYF. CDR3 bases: TGTGCCAGCAGCTTAGCGGCTAGCGGGAGCGAGTACGAGCAGTACTTC.

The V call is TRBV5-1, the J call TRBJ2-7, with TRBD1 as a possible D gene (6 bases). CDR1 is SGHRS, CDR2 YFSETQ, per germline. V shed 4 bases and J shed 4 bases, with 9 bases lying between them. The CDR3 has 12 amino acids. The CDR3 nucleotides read TGCGCCAGCAGCGCGCAGGGGTACGAGCAGTACTTC. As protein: CASSAQGYEQYF.

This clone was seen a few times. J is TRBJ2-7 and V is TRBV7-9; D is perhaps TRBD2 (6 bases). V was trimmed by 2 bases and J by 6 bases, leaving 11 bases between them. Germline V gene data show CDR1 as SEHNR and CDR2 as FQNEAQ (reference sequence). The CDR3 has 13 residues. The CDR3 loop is CASSLPAGSEQYF. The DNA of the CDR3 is TGTGCCAGCAGCTTACCGGCGGGGTCCGAGCAGTACTTC. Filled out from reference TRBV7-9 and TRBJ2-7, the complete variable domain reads DTGVSQNPRHKITKRGQNVTFRCDPISEHNRLYWYRQTLGQGPEFLTYFQNEAQLEKSRLLSDRFSAERPKGSFSTLEIQRTEQGDSAMYLCASSLPAGSEQYFGPGTRLTVT.

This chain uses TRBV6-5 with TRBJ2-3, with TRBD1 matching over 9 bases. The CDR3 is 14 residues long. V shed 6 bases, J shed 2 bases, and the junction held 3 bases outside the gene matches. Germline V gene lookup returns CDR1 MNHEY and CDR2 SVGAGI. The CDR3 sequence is CASRRTGATDTQYF. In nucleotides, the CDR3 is TGTGCCAGCAGAAGGACAGGGGCCACAGATACGCAGTATTTT.

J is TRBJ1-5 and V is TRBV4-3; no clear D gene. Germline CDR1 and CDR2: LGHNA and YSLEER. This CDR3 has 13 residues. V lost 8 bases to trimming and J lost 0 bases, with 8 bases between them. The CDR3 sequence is CASAADSNQPQHF. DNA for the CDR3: TGCGCCAGCGCTGCGGATAGCAATCAGCCCCAGCATTTT.

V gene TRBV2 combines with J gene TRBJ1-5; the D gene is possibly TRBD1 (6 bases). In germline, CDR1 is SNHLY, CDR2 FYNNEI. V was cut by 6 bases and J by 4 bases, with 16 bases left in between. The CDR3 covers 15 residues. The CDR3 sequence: CASSPRTAINQPQHF. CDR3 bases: TGTGCCAGCAGCCCAAGGACAGCCATTAATCAGCCCCAGCATTTT.

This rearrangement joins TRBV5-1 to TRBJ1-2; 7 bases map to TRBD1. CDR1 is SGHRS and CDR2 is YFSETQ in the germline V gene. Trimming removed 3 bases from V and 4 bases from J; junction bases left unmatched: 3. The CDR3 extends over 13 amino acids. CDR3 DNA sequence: TGCGCCAGCAGCTACGGACAGGCCTATGGCTACACCTTC. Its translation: CASSYGQAYGYTF.

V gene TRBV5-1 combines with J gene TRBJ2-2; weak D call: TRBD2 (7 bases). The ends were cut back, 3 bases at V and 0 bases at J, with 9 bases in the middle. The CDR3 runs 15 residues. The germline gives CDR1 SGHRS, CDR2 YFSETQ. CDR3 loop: CASSSGGPNTGELFF. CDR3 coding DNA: TGCGCCAGCAGCTCGGGGGGCCCGAACACCGGGGAGCTGTTTTTT.

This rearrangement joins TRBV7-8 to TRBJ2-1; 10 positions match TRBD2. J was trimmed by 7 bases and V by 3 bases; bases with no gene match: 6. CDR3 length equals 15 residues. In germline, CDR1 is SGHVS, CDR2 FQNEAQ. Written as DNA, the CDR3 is TGTGCCAGCAGCTTCGAGACTAGCGGGTGGAATGAGCAGTTCTTC. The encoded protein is CASSFETSGWNEQFF.

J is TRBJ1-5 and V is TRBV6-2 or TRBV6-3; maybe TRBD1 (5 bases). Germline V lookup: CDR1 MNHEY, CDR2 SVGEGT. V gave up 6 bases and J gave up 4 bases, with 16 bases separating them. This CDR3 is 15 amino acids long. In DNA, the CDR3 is TGTGCCAGCAGCCCTCGGGACTCTTTTAATCAGCCCCAGCATTTT. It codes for CASSPRDSFNQPQHF.

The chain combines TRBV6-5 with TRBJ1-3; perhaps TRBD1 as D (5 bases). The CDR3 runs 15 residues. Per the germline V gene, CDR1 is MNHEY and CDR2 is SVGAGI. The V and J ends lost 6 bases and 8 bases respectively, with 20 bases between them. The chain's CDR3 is CASRTPGPTGDTIYF. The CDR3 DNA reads TGTGCCAGCAGAACCCCGGGACCCACGGGAGACACCATATATTTT.

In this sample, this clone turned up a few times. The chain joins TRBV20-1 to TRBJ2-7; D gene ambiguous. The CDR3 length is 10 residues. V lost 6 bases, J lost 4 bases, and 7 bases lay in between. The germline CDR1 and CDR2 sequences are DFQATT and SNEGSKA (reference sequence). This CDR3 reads CSADLYEQYF. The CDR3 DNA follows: TGCAGTGCAGATCTATACGAGCAGTACTTC.

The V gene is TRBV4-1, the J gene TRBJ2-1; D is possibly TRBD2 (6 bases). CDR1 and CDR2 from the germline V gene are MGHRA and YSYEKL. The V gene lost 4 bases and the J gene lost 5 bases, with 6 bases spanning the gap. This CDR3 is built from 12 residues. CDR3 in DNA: TGCGCCAGCAGCCGGAGGGACAATGAGCAGTTCTTC. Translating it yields CASSRRDNEQFF.

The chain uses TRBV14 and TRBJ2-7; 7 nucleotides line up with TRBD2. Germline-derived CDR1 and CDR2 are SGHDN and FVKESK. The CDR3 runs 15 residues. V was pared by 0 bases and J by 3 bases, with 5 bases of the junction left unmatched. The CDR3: CASSQERGSNYEQYF. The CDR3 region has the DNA TGTGCCAGCAGCCAAGAGCGGGGGAGCAACTACGAGCAGTACTTC.

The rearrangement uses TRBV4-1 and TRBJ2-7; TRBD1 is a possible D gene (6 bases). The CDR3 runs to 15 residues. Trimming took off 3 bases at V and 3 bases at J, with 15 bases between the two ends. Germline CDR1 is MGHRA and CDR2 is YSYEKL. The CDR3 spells CASSQSFRDNYEQYF. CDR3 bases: TGCGCCAGCAGCCAGAGCTTCCGGGACAACTACGAGCAGTACTTC.

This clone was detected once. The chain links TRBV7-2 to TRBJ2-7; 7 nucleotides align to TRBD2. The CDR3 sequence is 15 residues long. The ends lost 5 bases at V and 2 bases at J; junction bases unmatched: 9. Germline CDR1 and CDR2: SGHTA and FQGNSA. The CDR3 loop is CASSPLPGGPYEQYF. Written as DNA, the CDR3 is TGTGCCAGCAGCCCCCTTCCGGGGGGTCCCTACGAGCAGTACTTC.